The 26 T cell receptor beta chains below were found in one sample sequenced in a study of cytomegalovirus exposure and HLA in healthy donors. Clones were sequenced by immunoSEQ multiplex PCR, and TCRdb holds only the in-frame ones, with some missing. This sample carries roughly 60,000 clones, around 95% of them seen once, and the ten largest clones take under 6.5%. The specimen was PBMCs. These receptors were obtained from a woman younger than 35 in good health and CMV-seropositive.

This clone appeared a single time. The V call is TRBV10-3, the J call TRBJ1-4, with D perhaps matching TRBD1 (5 bases). V lost 2 bases to trimming and J lost 8 bases, with 15 bases between them. This CDR3 is built from 15 residues. Germline V gives CDR1 ENHRY, CDR2 SYGVKD. The CDR3 sequence: CAISEGGRQGEKLFF. The CDR3 coding sequence is TGTGCCATCAGTGAGGGAGGGAGGCAGGGAGAAAAACTGTTTTTT.

The chain combines TRBV27 with TRBJ1-1; TRBD1 might be the D (5 bases). The CDR3 spans 14 residues. V lost 2 bases and J 3 bases, leaving 10 bases between the germline ends. Germline assignment: CDR1 MNHEY and CDR2 SMNVEV (reference sequence). The CDR3 nucleotides read TGTGCCAGCAGTTTACGGGGGAGGGACACTGAAGCTTTCTTT. Protein: CASSLRGRDTEAFF.

The chain joins TRBV9 to TRBJ2-1, with D tentatively TRBD2 (5 bases). V was pared by 0 bases and J by 10 bases, with 14 bases between. The germline gives CDR1 SGDLS, CDR2 YYNGEE. This CDR3 has 14 residues. CDR3 DNA: TGTGCCAGCAGCGTAGGATCTAGCAACAGCGAGCAGTTCTTC. Residues: CASSVGSSNSEQFF.

The genes are TRBV9 and TRBJ2-1; D not certain. V shed 1 base and J shed 8 bases, with 4 bases lying between them. Germline-derived CDR1 and CDR2 are SGDLS and YYNGEE. The CDR3 runs to 11 residues. The CDR3: CASSVTDEQFF. CDR3 nucleotide sequence: TGTGCCAGCAGCGTAACAGATGAGCAGTTCTTC.

The chain employs TRBV18 and TRBJ1-2; D call uncertain. V was cut by 0 bases and J by 6 bases, with 8 bases left in between. The CDR3 sequence is 13 residues long. CDR1 KGHSH and CDR2 LQKENI come from the germline V gene. The CDR3 DNA is TGTGCCAGCTCACCACCGGCGGTAAATGGCTACACCTTC. This encodes CASSPPAVNGYTF.

The V and J genes are TRBV30 and TRBJ2-1, with TRBD2 identical over 8 bases. The CDR3 consists of 14 residues. The junction had 7 bases not matched to a gene; V was cut back by 2 bases and J by 7 bases. CDR1 is GTSNPN, CDR2 SVGIG, per germline (reference sequence). The CDR3 DNA follows: TGTGCCTGGAGTCGATCCAGCGGGAGTAATGAGCAGTTCTTC. The encoded protein is CAWSRSSGSNEQFF.

The chain combines TRBV4-1 with TRBJ1-2, with D possibly matching TRBD1 (5 bases). Trimming shortened V by 4 bases and J by 7 bases, and 22 bases separated the two germline ends. The germline V gene has CDR1 MGHRA and CDR2 YSYEKL. The CDR3 has 16 residues. The CDR3 DNA reads TGCGCCAGCAGCCCGCGGGGAGTCGCAGGGACTGGTGGCTACACCTTC. This translates into CASSPRGVAGTGGYTF.

The V and J genes are TRBV7-2 and TRBJ1-5; 7 positions agree with TRBD1. This CDR3 spans 14 amino acids. Germline-derived CDR1 and CDR2 are SGHTA and FQGNSA. With V trimmed by 5 bases and J by 5 bases, 6 bases remained unmatched. The CDR3 is CASSLYRGDQPQHF. Here the CDR3 DNA reads TGTGCCAGCAGCCTATACAGGGGAGATCAGCCCCAGCATTTT.

This chain uses TRBV19 with TRBJ1-1, with TRBD1 matching 8 bases. With 6 bases clipped from V and 3 bases from J, the junction kept 6 bases outside the gene matches. Germline V gene sequence: CDR1 LNHDA, CDR2 SQIVND (reference sequence). The CDR3 sequence is 14 residues long. The CDR3 coding sequence is TGTGCCAGTAGCGATACAGGGGGATACACTGAAGCTTTCTTT. Protein: CASSDTGGYTEAFF. Looking up the rest from reference TRBV19 and TRBJ1-1 gives the full variable domain: DGGITQSPKYLFRKEGQNVTLSCEQNLNHDAMYWYRQDPGQGLRLIYYSQIVNDFQKGDIAEGYSVSREKKESFPLTVTSAQKNPTAFYLCASSDTGGYTEAFFGQGTRLTVV.

The gene calls are TRBV27 and TRBJ2-2; 9 bases fit TRBD2. The CDR3 is made up of 17 amino acids. In germline, CDR1 is MNHEY, CDR2 SMNVEV (reference sequence). Losses at the gene ends were 4 bases for V and 5 bases for J; bases not matched to a gene: 11. The CDR3: CASSSAGGGGQTGELFF. Written as DNA, the CDR3 is TGTGCCAGCAGTTCGGCGGGGGGGGGCGGCCAGACCGGGGAGCTGTTTTTT.

V is TRBV7-2 and J is TRBJ2-3; a weak D match, TRBD2 (5 bases). CDR3 length: 15 amino acids. Trimming removed 4 bases at V and 4 bases at J, with 15 bases between. CDR1 is SGHTA, CDR2 FQGNSA, per germline. The chain's CDR3 is CASSSESRASDTQYF. In DNA form, the CDR3 reads TGTGCCAGCAGCTCGGAGTCGAGGGCTTCAGATACGCAGTATTTT.

The gene calls are TRBV4-1 and TRBJ2-1, with 11 bases aligning to TRBD2. V shed 1 base and J 2 bases; nucleotides not matched to a gene: 4. Germline-derived CDR1 and CDR2 are MGHRA and YSYEKL. This CDR3 is built from 17 residues. The CDR3 protein is CASSQAPTSGTYNEQFF. CDR3 bases: TGCGCCAGCAGCCAAGCCCCGACTAGCGGGACCTACAATGAGCAGTTCTTC.

This rearrangement joins TRBV13 to TRBJ1-6; 7 bases line up with TRBD1. Germline V gene lookup returns CDR1 PRHDT and CDR2 FYEKMQ (reference sequence). The CDR3 is 15 amino acids. V lost 5 bases, J lost 9 bases, and 10 bases stayed unmatched. CDR3 region: CASSNGQVFTSPLHF. CDR3 nucleotides: TGTGCCAGCAGCAACGGACAGGTTTTCACTTCACCCCTCCACTTT.

The DNA for the CDR3 is TGTGCCAGCAGCTTAAATCCGGGTTGGGAGGTCACTGAAGCTTTCTTT. This gives the protein CASSLNPGWEVTEAFF. The chain recombines TRBV7-2 with TRBJ1-1, with D unresolved. The CDR3 covers 16 residues. Germline V gene sequence: CDR1 SGHTA, CDR2 FQGNSA. The ends were cut back, 2 bases at V and 4 bases at J, with 17 bases in the middle.

The J gene is TRBJ2-5, the V gene TRBV27; 8 bases map to TRBD1. V lost 6 bases, J lost 5 bases, and 8 bases stayed unmatched. CDR1 is MNHEY and CDR2 is SMNVEV in the germline V gene (reference sequence). The CDR3 is 14 amino acids. CDR3 nucleotide sequence: TGTGCCAGCAGAGACCAGGGGGCGGCGGAGACCCAGTACTTC. It translates to CASRDQGAAETQYF.

The chain links TRBV4-2 to TRBJ2-1, with 8 bases that match TRBD2. This CDR3 has 15 residues. CDR1 and CDR2 (germline): LGHNA, YNFKEQ. V shed 3 bases and J 9 bases; nucleotides not matched to a gene: 10. CDR3 nucleotides: TGTGCCAGCAGCCATAAAGCGGGAGCTGGGGGTGAGCAGTTCTTC. As protein: CASSHKAGAGGEQFF.

This rearrangement joins TRBV7-3 to TRBJ2-5; 8 bases match TRBD2. The CDR3 loop spans 16 amino acids. Germline assignment: CDR1 SGHTA and CDR2 FQGTGA. The J segment lost 4 bases and the V segment lost 1 base, leaving 8 bases of the junction unmatched. The CDR3 coding sequence is TGTGCCAGCAGCTTAATAGGGGCGGGGGGTCGAGAGACCCAGTACTTC. It specifies CASSLIGAGGRETQYF. The whole variable domain, filled in from reference TRBV7-3 and TRBJ2-5, reads GAGVSQTPSNKVTEKGKYVELRCDPISGHTALYWYRQSLGQGPEFLIYFQGTGAADDSGLPNDRFFAVRPEGSVSTLKIQRTERGDSAVYLCASSLIGAGGRETQYFGPGTRLLVL.

This clone has a single count. This chain uses TRBV27 with TRBJ2-5, with no clear D. Between the trimmed V and J ends, which lost 6 bases and 0 bases, there was a span of 14 bases. The CDR3 extends over 15 amino acids. Looked up from germline, CDR1 is MNHEY and CDR2 is SMNVEV (reference sequence). In nucleotides, the CDR3 is TGTGCCAGCAGGTCTTCCGGGTCTCACCAAGAGACCCAGTACTTC. It translates to CASRSSGSHQETQYF.

The chain links TRBV27 to TRBJ2-7, with 10 bases identical to TRBD1. Germline lookup yields CDR1 MNHEY and CDR2 SMNVEV (reference sequence). The CDR3 contains 15 residues. V was clipped by 8 bases and J by 4 bases; unmatched bases: 11. The CDR3 here is CASWNPTGGMYEQYF. The CDR3 DNA reads TGTGCCAGCTGGAACCCGACAGGGGGCATGTACGAGCAGTACTTC.

The chain links TRBV7-2 to TRBJ2-6; 8 bases match TRBD1. J lost 3 bases, V lost 4 bases, and 8 bases had no gene match. CDR3 length: 17 amino acids. Germline V CDR1 and CDR2: SGHTA, FQGNSA. The CDR3 DNA follows: TGTGCCAGCAGCTACCGGACAGGGTGGGGTGGGGCCAACGTCCTGACTTTC. Encoded protein: CASSYRTGWGGANVLTF.

V usage is TRBV4-1 and J usage is TRBJ1-4, with D possibly matching TRBD1 (5 bases). Germline CDR1 reads MGHRA; CDR2 reads YSYEKL. The CDR3 runs to 15 residues. V lost 3 bases and J lost 8, with 16 bases in between. CDR3 residues: CASSQGPLRGEKLFF. CDR3 bases: TGCGCCAGCAGCCAGGGGCCGCTGAGAGGCGAAAAACTGTTTTTT.

This chain connects TRBV7-2 to TRBJ2-7; tentative D call: TRBD2 (6 bases). CDR3 length equals 15 residues. Germline CDR1 SGHTA, CDR2 FQGNSA. V was clipped by 5 bases and J by 0 bases, with 14 bases between them. The CDR3 loop reads CASSAERVSSYEQYF. The CDR3 nucleotides are TGTGCCAGCAGCGCGGAGCGGGTTAGCTCCTACGAGCAGTACTTC.

The chain uses TRBV5-5 and TRBJ2-3; 11 nucleotides match TRBD2. The CDR3 sequence is 15 residues long. CDR1 and CDR2 (germline): SGHKS, YYEKEE (reference sequence). With 5 bases clipped from V and 2 bases from J, the junction kept 4 bases outside the gene matches. The CDR3 sequence: CASSLAGGLTDTQYF. The CDR3 nucleotides are TGTGCCAGCAGTCTAGCGGGGGGCCTCACAGATACGCAGTATTTT.

This clone was detected only once. The CDR3 loop reads CASLLRGGAVGYQETQYF. CDR3 coding DNA: TGTGCCAGCCTTCTACGCGGGGGGGCCGTGGGTTACCAAGAGACCCAGTACTTC. The chain links TRBV13 to TRBJ2-5; 9 bases match TRBD2. This CDR3 comprises 18 residues. The germline CDR1 and CDR2 sequences are PRHDT and FYEKMQ (reference sequence). The ends lost 8 bases at V and 0 bases at J; junction bases unmatched: 16.

The rearrangement uses TRBV7-3 and TRBJ2-7; 8 bases fit TRBD2. The CDR3 consists of 16 residues. Germline V CDR1 and CDR2: SGHTA, FQGTGA. The trim removed 5 bases at V and 1 base at J, leaving 10 bases unmatched. The CDR3 DNA sequence: TGTGCCAGCAGCCCCGACGGGGGGGCGATGTCCTACGAGCAGTACTTC. This codes for CASSPDGGAMSYEQYF.

J is TRBJ1-6 and V is TRBV6-1; tentatively, D is TRBD1 (6 bases). Trimming shortened V by 3 bases and J by 9 bases, and 21 bases separated the two germline ends. This CDR3 is built from 17 residues. Germline V CDR1 and CDR2: MNHNS, SASEGT. CDR3 DNA: TGTGCCAGCAGTGACCCCTGGGGAGGGGGTGGGAGTTCACCCCTCCACTTT. Its protein product is CASSDPWGGGGSSPLHF.